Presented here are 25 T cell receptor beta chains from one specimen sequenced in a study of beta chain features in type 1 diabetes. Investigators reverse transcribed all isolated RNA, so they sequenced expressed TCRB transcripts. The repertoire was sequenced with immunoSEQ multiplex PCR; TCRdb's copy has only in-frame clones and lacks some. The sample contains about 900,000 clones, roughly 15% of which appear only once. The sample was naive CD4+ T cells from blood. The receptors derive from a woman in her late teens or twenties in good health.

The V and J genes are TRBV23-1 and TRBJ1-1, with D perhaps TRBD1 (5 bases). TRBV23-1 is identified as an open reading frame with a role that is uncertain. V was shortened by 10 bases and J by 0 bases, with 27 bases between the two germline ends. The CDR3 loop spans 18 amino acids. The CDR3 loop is CANTPRGQVWHMNTEAFF. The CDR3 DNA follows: TGCGCCAACACACCTCGGGGCCAGGTGTGGCACATGAACACTGAAGCTTTCTTT.

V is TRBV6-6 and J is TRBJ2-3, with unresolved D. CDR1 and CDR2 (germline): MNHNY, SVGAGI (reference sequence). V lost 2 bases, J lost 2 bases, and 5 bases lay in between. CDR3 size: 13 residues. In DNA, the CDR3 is TGTGCCAGCAGTTACAGGAACACAGATACGCAGTATTTT. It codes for CASSYRNTDTQYF.

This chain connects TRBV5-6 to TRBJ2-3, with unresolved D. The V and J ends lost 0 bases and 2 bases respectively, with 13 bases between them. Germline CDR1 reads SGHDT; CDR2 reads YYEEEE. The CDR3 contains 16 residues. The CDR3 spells CASSLARKINTDTQYF. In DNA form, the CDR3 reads TGTGCCAGCAGCTTGGCCAGGAAAATAAACACAGATACGCAGTATTTT.

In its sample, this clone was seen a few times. Here the CDR3 reads CASRRDLNTGELFF. Written as DNA, the CDR3 is TGCGCCAGCAGGCGGGATTTGAACACCGGGGAGCTGTTTTTT. The chain carries TRBV5-1 and TRBJ2-2; D is perhaps TRBD2 (6 bases). The CDR3 runs to 14 residues. CDR1 is SGHRS, CDR2 YFSETQ, per germline. Trimming stripped 5 bases from V and 1 base from J, with 9 bases between.

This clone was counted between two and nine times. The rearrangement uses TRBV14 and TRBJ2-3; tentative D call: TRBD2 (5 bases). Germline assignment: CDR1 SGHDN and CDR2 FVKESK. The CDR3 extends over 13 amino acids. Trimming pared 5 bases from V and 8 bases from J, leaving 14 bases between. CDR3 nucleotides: TGTGCCAGCAGCGCAGACTACTTGGGTACGCAGTATTTT. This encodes CASSADYLGTQYF.

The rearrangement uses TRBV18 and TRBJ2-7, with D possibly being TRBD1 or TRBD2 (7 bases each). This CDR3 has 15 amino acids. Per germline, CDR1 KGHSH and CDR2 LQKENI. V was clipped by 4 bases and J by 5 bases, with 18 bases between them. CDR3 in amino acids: CASSLREQGENEQYF. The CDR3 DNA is TGTGCCAGCTCACTGCGGGAGCAGGGGGAGAACGAGCAGTACTTC.

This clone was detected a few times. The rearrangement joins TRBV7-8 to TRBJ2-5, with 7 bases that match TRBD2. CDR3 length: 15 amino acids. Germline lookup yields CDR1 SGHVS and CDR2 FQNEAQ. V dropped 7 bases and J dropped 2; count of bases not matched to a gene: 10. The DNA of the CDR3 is TGTGCCAGCACCAAGGGTCTAGCGGTTCAAGAGACCCAGTACTTC. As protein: CASTKGLAVQETQYF. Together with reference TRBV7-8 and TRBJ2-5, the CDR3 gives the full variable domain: GAGVSQSPRYKVAKRGQDVALRCDPISGHVSLFWYQQALGQGPEFLTYFQNEAQLDKSGLPSDRFFAERPEGSVSTLKIQRTQQEDSAVYLCASTKGLAVQETQYFGPGTRLLVL.

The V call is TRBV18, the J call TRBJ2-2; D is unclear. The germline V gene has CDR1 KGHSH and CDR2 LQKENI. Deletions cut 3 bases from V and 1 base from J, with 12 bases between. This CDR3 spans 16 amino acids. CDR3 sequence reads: CASSPSVRGNTGELFF. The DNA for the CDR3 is TGTGCCAGCTCACCGTCGGTCAGAGGGAACACCGGGGAGCTGTTTTTT.

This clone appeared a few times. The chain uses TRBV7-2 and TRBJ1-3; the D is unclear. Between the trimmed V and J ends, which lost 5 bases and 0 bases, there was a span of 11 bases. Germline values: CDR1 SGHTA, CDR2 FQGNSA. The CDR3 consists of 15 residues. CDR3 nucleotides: TGTGCCAGCAGCCCCGGGCCCAACTCTGGAAACACCATATATTTT. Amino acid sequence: CASSPGPNSGNTIYF.

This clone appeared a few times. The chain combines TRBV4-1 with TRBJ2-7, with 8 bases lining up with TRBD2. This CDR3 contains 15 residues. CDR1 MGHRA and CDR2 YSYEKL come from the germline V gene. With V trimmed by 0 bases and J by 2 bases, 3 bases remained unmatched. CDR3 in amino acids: CASSQEVSGTYEQYF. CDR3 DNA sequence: TGCGCCAGCAGCCAAGAGGTTAGCGGGACCTACGAGCAGTACTTC.

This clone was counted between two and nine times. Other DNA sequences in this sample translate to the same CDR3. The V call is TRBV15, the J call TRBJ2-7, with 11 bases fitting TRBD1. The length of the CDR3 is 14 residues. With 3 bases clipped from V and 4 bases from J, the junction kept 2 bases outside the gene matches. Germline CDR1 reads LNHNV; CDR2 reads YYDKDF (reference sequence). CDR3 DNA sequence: TGTGCCACCAGCAGGGACAGGGGGCCATACGAGCAGTACTTC. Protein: CATSRDRGPYEQYF. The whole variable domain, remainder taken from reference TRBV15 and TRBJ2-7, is DAMVIQNPRYQVTQFGKPVTLSCSQTLNHNVMYWYQQKSSQAPKLLFHYYDKDFNNEADTPDNFQSRRPNTSFCFLDIRSPGLGDTAMYLCATSRDRGPYEQYFGPGTRLTVT.

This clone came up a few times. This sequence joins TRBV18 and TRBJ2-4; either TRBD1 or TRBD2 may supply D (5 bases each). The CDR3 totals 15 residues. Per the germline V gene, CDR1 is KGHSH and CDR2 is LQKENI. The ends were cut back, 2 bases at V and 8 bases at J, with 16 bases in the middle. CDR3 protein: CASSPAGMGEYIQYF. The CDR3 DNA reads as TGTGCCAGCTCACCAGCAGGGATGGGAGAATACATTCAGTACTTC.

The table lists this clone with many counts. The DNA for the CDR3 is TGTGCCAGCCGGAAGACAGGGAAAAACATTCAGTACTTC. This translates into CASRKTGKNIQYF. The chain uses TRBV14 and TRBJ2-4; 7 positions agree with TRBD1. This CDR3 is 13 amino acids long. With 8 bases clipped from V and 4 bases from J, the junction kept 5 bases outside the gene matches. Germline-derived CDR1 and CDR2 are SGHDN and FVKESK.

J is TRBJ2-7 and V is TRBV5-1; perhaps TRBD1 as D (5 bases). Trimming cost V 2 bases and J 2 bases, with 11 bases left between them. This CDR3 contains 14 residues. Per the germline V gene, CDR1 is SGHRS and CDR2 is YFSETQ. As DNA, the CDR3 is TGCGCCAGCAGCTTCAATGACAGAACCTACGAGCAGTACTTC. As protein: CASSFNDRTYEQYF.

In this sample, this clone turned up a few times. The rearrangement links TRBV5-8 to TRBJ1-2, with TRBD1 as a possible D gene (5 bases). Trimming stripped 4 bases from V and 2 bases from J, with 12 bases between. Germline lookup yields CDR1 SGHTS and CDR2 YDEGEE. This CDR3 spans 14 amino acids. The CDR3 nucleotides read TGTGCCAGCAGCCGGACACCGCCAAACTATGGCTACACCTTC. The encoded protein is CASSRTPPNYGYTF.

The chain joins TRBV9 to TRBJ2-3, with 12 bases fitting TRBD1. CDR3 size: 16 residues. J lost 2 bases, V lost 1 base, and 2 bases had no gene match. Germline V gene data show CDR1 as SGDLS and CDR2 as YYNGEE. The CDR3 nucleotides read TGTGCCAGCAGCGTAATGGGACAGGGGGCCACAGATACGCAGTATTTT. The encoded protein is CASSVMGQGATDTQYF.

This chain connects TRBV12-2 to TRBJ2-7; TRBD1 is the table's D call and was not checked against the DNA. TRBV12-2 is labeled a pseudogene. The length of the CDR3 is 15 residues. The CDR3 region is CASRLDRTWSYEQYF. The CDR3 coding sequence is TGTGCAAGTCGCTTGGACAGGACATGGTCCTACGAGCAGTACTTC.

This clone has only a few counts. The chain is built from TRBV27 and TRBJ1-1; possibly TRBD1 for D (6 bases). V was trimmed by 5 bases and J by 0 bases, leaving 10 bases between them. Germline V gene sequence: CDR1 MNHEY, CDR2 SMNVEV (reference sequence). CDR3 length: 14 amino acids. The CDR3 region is CASSIRGMNTEAFF. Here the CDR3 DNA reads TGTGCCAGCAGTATCAGGGGCATGAACACTGAAGCTTTCTTT.

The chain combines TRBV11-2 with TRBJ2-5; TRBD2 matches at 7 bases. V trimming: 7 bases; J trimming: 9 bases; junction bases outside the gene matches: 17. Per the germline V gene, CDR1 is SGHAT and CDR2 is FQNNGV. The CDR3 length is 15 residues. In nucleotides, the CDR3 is TGTGCCAGCATCGCTCGGGAGGCGAGGGGCGGGGCCCAGTACTTC. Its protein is CASIAREARGGAQYF.

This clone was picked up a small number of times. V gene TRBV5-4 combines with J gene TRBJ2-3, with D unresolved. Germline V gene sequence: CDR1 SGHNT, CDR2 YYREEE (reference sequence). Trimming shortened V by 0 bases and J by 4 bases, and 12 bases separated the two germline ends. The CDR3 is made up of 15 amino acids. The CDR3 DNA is TGTGCCAGCAGCTTGGCTGTGTCTTCCGCAGATACGCAGTATTTT. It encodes CASSLAVSSADTQYF.

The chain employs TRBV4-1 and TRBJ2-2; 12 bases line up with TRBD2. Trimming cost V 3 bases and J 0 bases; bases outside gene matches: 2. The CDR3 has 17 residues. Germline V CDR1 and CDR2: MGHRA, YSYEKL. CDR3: CASSQGLAGANTGELFF. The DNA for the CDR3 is TGCGCCAGCAGCCAGGGACTAGCGGGCGCGAACACCGGGGAGCTGTTTTTT.

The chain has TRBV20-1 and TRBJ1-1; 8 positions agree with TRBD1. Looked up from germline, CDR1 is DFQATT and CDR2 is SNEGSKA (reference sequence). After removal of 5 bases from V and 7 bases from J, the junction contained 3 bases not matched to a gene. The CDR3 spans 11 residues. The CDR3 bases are TGCAGTGCTCGACAGGGGTTTGAAGCTTTCTTT. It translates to CSARQGFEAFF.

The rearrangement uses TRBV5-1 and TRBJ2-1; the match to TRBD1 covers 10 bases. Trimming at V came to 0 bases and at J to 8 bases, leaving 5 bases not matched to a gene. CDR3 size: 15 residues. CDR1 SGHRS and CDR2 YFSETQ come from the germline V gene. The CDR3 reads CASSLVGQGYDEQFF. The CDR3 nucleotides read TGCGCCAGCAGCTTGGTGGGACAGGGGTATGATGAGCAGTTCTTC.

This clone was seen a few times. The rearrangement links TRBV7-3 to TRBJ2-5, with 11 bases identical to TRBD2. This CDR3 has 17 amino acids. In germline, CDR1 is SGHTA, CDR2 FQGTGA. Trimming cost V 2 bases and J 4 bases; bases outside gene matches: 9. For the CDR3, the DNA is TGTGCCAGCAGCTTATGGGGGACTAGCGGATCGGGAGAGACCCAGTACTTC. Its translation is CASSLWGTSGSGETQYF.

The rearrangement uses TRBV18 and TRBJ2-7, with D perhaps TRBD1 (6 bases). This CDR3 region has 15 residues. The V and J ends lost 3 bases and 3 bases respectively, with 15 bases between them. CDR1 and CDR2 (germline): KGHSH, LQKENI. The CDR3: CASSPTGGLFYEQYF. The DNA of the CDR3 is TGTGCCAGCTCACCGACAGGTGGACTTTTCTACGAGCAGTACTTC.